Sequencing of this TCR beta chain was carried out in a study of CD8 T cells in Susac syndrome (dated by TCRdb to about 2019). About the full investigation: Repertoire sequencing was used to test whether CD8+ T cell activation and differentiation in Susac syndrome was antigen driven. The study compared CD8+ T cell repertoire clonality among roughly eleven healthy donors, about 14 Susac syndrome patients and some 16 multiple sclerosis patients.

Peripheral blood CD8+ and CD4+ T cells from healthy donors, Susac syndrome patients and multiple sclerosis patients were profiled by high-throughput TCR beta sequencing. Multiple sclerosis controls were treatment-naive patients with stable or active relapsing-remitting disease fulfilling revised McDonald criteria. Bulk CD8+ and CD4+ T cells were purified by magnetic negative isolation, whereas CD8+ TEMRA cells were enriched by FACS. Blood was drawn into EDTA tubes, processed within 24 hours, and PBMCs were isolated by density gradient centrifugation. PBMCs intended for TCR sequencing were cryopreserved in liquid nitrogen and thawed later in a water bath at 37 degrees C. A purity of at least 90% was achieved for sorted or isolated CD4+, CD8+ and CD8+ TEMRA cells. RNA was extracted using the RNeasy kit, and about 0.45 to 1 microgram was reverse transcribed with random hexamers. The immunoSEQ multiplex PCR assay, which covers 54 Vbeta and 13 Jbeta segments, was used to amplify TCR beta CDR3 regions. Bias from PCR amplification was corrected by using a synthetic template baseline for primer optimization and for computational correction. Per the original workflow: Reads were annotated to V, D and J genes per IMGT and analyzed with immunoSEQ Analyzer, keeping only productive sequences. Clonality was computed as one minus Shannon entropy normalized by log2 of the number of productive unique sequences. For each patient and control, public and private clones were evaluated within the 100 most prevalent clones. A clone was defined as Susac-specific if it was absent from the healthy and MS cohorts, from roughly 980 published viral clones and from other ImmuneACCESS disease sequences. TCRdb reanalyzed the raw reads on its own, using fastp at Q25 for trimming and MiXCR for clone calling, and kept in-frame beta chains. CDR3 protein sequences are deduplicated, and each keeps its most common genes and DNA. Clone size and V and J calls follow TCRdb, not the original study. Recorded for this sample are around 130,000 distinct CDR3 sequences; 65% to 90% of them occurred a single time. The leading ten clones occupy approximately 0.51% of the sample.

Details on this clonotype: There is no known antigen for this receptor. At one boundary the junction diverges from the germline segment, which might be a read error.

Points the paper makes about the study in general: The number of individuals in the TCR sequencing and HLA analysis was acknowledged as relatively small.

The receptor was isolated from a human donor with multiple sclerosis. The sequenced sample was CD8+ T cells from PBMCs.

The CDR3 region: CASIGPSPDPHF. At the DNA level, the sequence is TGTGCCAGCATCGGGCCAAGCCCAGATCCCCACTTC. The chain was built from TRBV2 and TRBJ1-2, with the D gene not clear enough to name. CDR1 is given as SNHLY and CDR2 as FYNNEI, both from the germline V gene. The CDR3 starts with the cysteine, ends with the phenylalanine, and has 12 residues. Only the CDR3 part of the read is kept: 36 bases, read in frame from the first base.